A single sample gave rise to the 14 T cell receptor beta chains below, sequenced in a study of blood T cell repertoires in COVID-19. Produced via immunoSEQ multiplex PCR; TCRdb's table is partial and in-frame only. Of almost 400,000 clones listed, about 90% are singletons. Sequenced: peripheral blood. The receptors were sampled from a woman in her sixties with COVID-19, enrolled during active disease.

This clone was detected only once. The rearrangement joins TRBV11-3 to TRBJ1-1; D unclear. The V end lost 5 bases, the J end lost 1 base, and 5 bases lay between the germline ends. CDR3 length: 12 residues. Germline V gives CDR1 SGHNT, CDR2 YENEEA. The CDR3 sequence is CASSPGNTEAFF. CDR3 DNA sequence: TGTGCCAGCAGCCCGGGGAACACTGAAGCTTTCTTT.

This rearrangement joins TRBV30 to TRBJ1-6; D unresolved. This CDR3 comprises 13 residues. Trimming took off 4 bases at V and 3 bases at J, with 7 bases between the two ends. Per germline, CDR1 GTSNPN and CDR2 SVGIG (reference sequence). The CDR3 nucleotides are TGTGCCTGGAACAGAGACTATAATTCACCCCTCCACTTT. Amino acid sequence: CAWNRDYNSPLHF.

The chain recombines TRBV4-2 with TRBJ1-2, with D tentatively TRBD1 (6 bases). Germline V gives CDR1 LGHNA, CDR2 YNFKEQ. V shed 1 base and J shed 6 bases, with 15 bases lying between them. The CDR3 is 15 amino acids. The CDR3 protein is CASSQGDQGINGYTF. CDR3 DNA sequence: TGTGCCAGCAGCCAAGGGGACCAGGGGATCAATGGCTACACCTTC.

The V and J genes are TRBV3-1 (or the pseudogene TRBV3-2) and TRBJ2-7; no firm D call. CDR1 LGHDT and CDR2 YNNKEL come from the germline V gene (reference sequence). Trimming pared 0 bases from V and 4 bases from J, leaving 7 bases between. The CDR3 extends over 13 amino acids. This CDR3 reads CASSQDTEYEQYF. CDR3 in DNA: TGTGCCAGCAGCCAAGATACGGAGTACGAGCAGTACTTC.

The count of this clone is one. This chain links TRBV13 with TRBJ2-1; 12 bases are shared with TRBD1. The V and J ends lost 7 bases and 5 bases, in that order; junction bases with no gene match: 9. CDR3 length: 16 residues. Germline CDR1 and CDR2: PRHDT and FYEKMQ (reference sequence). The CDR3 sequence: CASIPGRDRGHNEQFF. The CDR3 DNA sequence: TGTGCCAGCATCCCCGGGCGGGACAGGGGGCACAATGAGCAGTTCTTC.

The rearrangement joins TRBV27 to TRBJ2-3; TRBD2 agrees at 12 bases. CDR1 is MNHEY and CDR2 is SMNVEV in the germline V gene (reference sequence). The CDR3 contains 16 residues. The V gene end was trimmed by 4 bases and the J gene end by 7 bases; junction bases not matched to a gene: 9. The CDR3 loop reads CASSSILAGGLYTQYF. The CDR3 region has the DNA TGTGCCAGCAGTTCAATCCTAGCGGGGGGGCTGTATACGCAGTATTTT.

This clone was counted between two and nine times. The genes are TRBV5-4 and TRBJ1-1, with D possibly being TRBD1 (5 bases). V was pared by 5 bases and J by 9 bases, with 20 bases between. Germline V gene data show CDR1 as SGHNT and CDR2 as YYREEE (reference sequence). The CDR3 is 14 residues long. CDR3 nucleotide sequence: TGTGCCAGCAGTGGACGTCAGGGCCGGGCCCAAGCTTTCTTT. This sequence encodes CASSGRQGRAQAFF.

The chain is built from TRBV10-1 and TRBJ2-3, with 7 bases identical to TRBD2. Germline V gene lookup returns CDR1 WNHNN and CDR2 SYGVQD (reference sequence). Trimming removed 10 bases from V and 0 bases from J; junction bases left unmatched: 4. The CDR3 contains 13 residues. The CDR3 sequence: CATQRDSTDTQYF. As DNA, the CDR3 is TGCGCCACTCAGCGGGATAGCACAGATACGCAGTATTTT.

The chain recombines TRBV5-1 with TRBJ1-2; the D is unclear. The CDR3 contains 17 residues. Germline CDR1 reads SGHRS; CDR2 reads YFSETQ. V dropped 2 bases and J dropped 7 bases, with 24 bases sitting between them. CDR3 sequence: CASSFSSFQEGGSGYTF. The CDR3 DNA follows: TGCGCCAGCAGCTTTTCAAGCTTCCAGGAAGGAGGTAGTGGCTACACCTTC.

This clone has a single count. The chain joins TRBV4-1 to TRBJ2-3; 8 nucleotides align to TRBD2. CDR1 MGHRA and CDR2 YSYEKL come from the germline V gene. This CDR3 has 16 residues. Trimming cost V 1 base and J 5 bases; bases outside gene matches: 8. Here the CDR3 reads CASSQAGLDPRDTQYF. The CDR3 coding sequence is TGCGCCAGCAGCCAAGCGGGACTAGACCCCAGAGATACGCAGTATTTT.

This clone was seen just once. The chain couples TRBV7-6 to TRBJ2-5, with D possibly TRBD1 on 6 matching bases. The CDR3 runs to 16 residues. V lost 3 bases to trimming and J lost 5 bases, with 19 bases between them. CDR1 is SGHVS, CDR2 FNYEAQ, per germline. The CDR3 DNA sequence: TGTGCCAGCAGCTTGGGGGTCACTTGGGGGCCGGAGACCCAGTACTTC. Translated, it gives CASSLGVTWGPETQYF. Full variable domain (missing parts from reference TRBV7-6 and TRBJ2-5): GAGVSQSPRYKVTKRGQDVALRCDPISGHVSLYWYRQALGQGPEFLTYFNYEAQQDKSGLPNDRFSAERPEGSISTLTIQRTEQRDSAMYRCASSLGVTWGPETQYFGPGTRLLVL.

The count of this clone is one. CDR3: CASRGSHRSNEKLFF. The CDR3 DNA reads as TGTGCCAGCAGGGGCAGTCACAGAAGTAATGAAAAACTGTTTTTT. V is TRBV6-5 and J is TRBJ1-4, with D unresolved. The germline V gene encodes CDR1 MNHEY and CDR2 SVGAGI. The V and J ends lost 6 bases and 4 bases respectively, with 15 bases between them. CDR3 size: 15 residues.

The chain carries TRBV27 and TRBJ1-1; TRBD1 might be the D (6 bases). The CDR3 sequence is 18 residues long. Germline V CDR1 and CDR2: MNHEY, SMNVEV (reference sequence). V lost 8 bases and J lost 0, with 25 bases in between. In nucleotides, the CDR3 is TGTGCCAGCTTCCCCTTTCGACAGGTCCGTCCAGTGAACACTGAAGCTTTCTTT. It encodes CASFPFRQVRPVNTEAFF.

In its sample, this clone was seen a few times. The chain has TRBV19 and TRBJ2-5, with TRBD1 matching over 8 bases. The junction had 12 bases not matched to a gene; V was cut back by 7 bases and J by 5 bases. This CDR3 region has 15 residues. Germline CDR1 is LNHDA and CDR2 is SQIVND (reference sequence). This CDR3 is CASTPRTGLWETQYF. CDR3 DNA sequence: TGTGCCAGTACCCCCAGGACAGGGTTGTGGGAGACCCAGTACTTC.